These T cell receptor beta chains were read from a single sample in a study of shared clonotypes between healthy human individuals. Data came from immunoSEQ multiplex PCR; TCRdb stores just in-frame clones and leaves some out. Among hundreds of thousands of clones listed, roughly nine tenths were seen once. The sequenced sample consisted of naive CD8+ T cells sorted from blood. The receptors were gathered from a man aged 25-40 years in good health. CDR3s include the opening cysteine and the closing phenylalanine or tryptophan. A D gene is named only where the DNA matches it firmly. Not every row has a clone size; where given, it reads once, few, many or a size class.

CDR3nt: TGTGCCAGCAGCGGCCCCGGGACGCCATCCTACGAGCAGTACTTC
CDR3aa: CASSGPGTPSYEQYF
abundance: few
v_gene: TRBV4-2
j_gene: TRBJ2-7
d_gene: -

CDR3nt: TGTGCCAGCAGCTTAACGGGGGACTATGGCTACACCTTC
CDR3aa: CASSLTGDYGYTF
abundance: -
v_gene: TRBV5-8
j_gene: TRBJ1-2
d_gene: -

CDR3nt: TGTGCCAGCAGAGGGTTCATCCGGGATGAGCAGTTCTTC
CDR3aa: CASRGFIRDEQFF
abundance: -
v_gene: TRBV27
j_gene: TRBJ2-1
d_gene: -

CDR3nt: TGTGCCAGCAGCTTGATGGGGCTAGCGGCCTACGAGCAGTACTTC
CDR3aa: CASSLMGLAAYEQYF
abundance: few
v_gene: TRBV5-6
j_gene: TRBJ2-7
d_gene: TRBD2

CDR3nt: TGTGCCTGGAGTGTACTAGCGGGGTACACCGGGGAGCTGTTTTTT
CDR3aa: CAWSVLAGYTGELFF
abundance: -
v_gene: TRBV30
j_gene: TRBJ2-2
d_gene: TRBD2

CDR3nt: TGTGCCAGCAGCTTACTGGCGGGAGGACACAATGAGCAGTTCTTC
CDR3aa: CASSLLAGGHNEQFF
abundance: -
v_gene: TRBV11-2
j_gene: TRBJ2-1
d_gene: TRBD2

CDR3nt: TGTGCCAGCAGCCCCCGTCGGAGCACAGATACGCAGTATTTT
CDR3aa: CASSPRRSTDTQYF
abundance: -
v_gene: TRBV9
j_gene: TRBJ2-3
d_gene: -

CDR3nt: TGTGCCAGCAGTGGGACGGAAGAGACCCAGTACTTC
CDR3aa: CASSGTEETQYF
abundance: -
v_gene: TRBV28
j_gene: TRBJ2-5
d_gene: -

CDR3nt: TGTGCCAGCAGAGCAGGAGAGACCCAGTACTTC
CDR3aa: CASRAGETQYF
abundance: once
v_gene: TRBV27
j_gene: TRBJ2-5
d_gene: -

CDR3nt: TGTGCCAGCAGCTTTCAGGGCGGGTTATCCTACAATGAGCAGTTCTTC
CDR3aa: CASSFQGGLSYNEQFF
abundance: -
v_gene: TRBV7-3
j_gene: TRBJ2-1
d_gene: -

CDR3nt: TGTGCCAGCAGTGGCCTCGGAAACACTGAAGCTTTCTTT
CDR3aa: CASSGLGNTEAFF
abundance: -
v_gene: TRBV2
j_gene: TRBJ1-1
d_gene: -

CDR3nt: TGTGCCAGCAGTGACTCTAGCGGGTCCTACAATGAGCAGTTCTTC
CDR3aa: CASSDSSGSYNEQFF
abundance: few
v_gene: TRBV6-4
j_gene: TRBJ2-1
d_gene: TRBD2

CDR3nt: TGTGCCAGCAGCTTAACGGGCTTAAGCAATCAGCCCCAGCATTTT
CDR3aa: CASSLTGLSNQPQHF
abundance: few
v_gene: TRBV7-6
j_gene: TRBJ1-5
d_gene: -

CDR3nt: TGTGCCAGCAGCCAGACTAGCGGGAGGGGTGAGCAGTACTTC
CDR3aa: CASSQTSGRGEQYF
abundance: -
v_gene: TRBV9
j_gene: TRBJ2-7
d_gene: TRBD2

CDR3nt: TGTGCCAGCAGTGAATCTGGTACAGGGGGGTCGTGGGAGACCCAGTACTTC
CDR3aa: CASSESGTGGSWETQYF
abundance: -
v_gene: TRBV2
j_gene: TRBJ2-5
d_gene: TRBD1

CDR3nt: TGTGCCAGCAGCCAAGCCGACTGGTATCGCCAAGAGACCCAGTACTTC
CDR3aa: CASSQADWYRQETQYF
abundance: -
v_gene: TRBV14
j_gene: TRBJ2-5
d_gene: -

CDR3nt: TGTGCCAGCAGCTTAGCGCAGGATACGCAGTATTTT
CDR3aa: CASSLAQDTQYF
abundance: -
v_gene: TRBV7-9
j_gene: TRBJ2-3
d_gene: -

CDR3nt: TGTGCCAGCAGCTCTGTAGCGGGAGGACGAACGCAGTATTTT
CDR3aa: CASSSVAGGRTQYF
abundance: once
v_gene: TRBV7-2
j_gene: TRBJ2-3
d_gene: TRBD2

CDR3nt: TGTGCCAGCTCACCTTTCGAGGGCACAGGGGGCGGTTACGAGCAGTACTTC
CDR3aa: CASSPFEGTGGGYEQYF
abundance: once
v_gene: TRBV18
j_gene: TRBJ2-7
d_gene: TRBD1

CDR3nt: TGCGCCAGCAGCCCTAGCGGGCTTAAGAACAATGAGCAGTTCTTC
CDR3aa: CASSPSGLKNNEQFF
abundance: once
v_gene: TRBV5-1
j_gene: TRBJ2-1
d_gene: TRBD2

CDR3nt: TGTGCCAGCTCACCAGAACGGGAGGGCCGGTACGAGCAGTACTTC
CDR3aa: CASSPEREGRYEQYF
abundance: -
v_gene: TRBV18
j_gene: TRBJ2-7
d_gene: TRBD2

CDR3nt: TGTGCCAGCAGCTTAGCCGGGCGGGGACAACACGAGCAGTACTTC
CDR3aa: CASSLAGRGQHEQYF
abundance: -
v_gene: TRBV7-9
j_gene: TRBJ2-7
d_gene: -

CDR3nt: TGTGCCAGCAGTGAGTCTGGGACACGACACGGCGTCACAGATACGCAGTATTTT
CDR3aa: CASSESGTRHGVTDTQYF
abundance: -
v_gene: TRBV6-1
j_gene: TRBJ2-3
d_gene: -

CDR3nt: TGTGCCAGCTCACCAGGGACAGCCTACAATGAGCAGTTCTTC
CDR3aa: CASSPGTAYNEQFF
abundance: -
v_gene: TRBV18
j_gene: TRBJ2-1
d_gene: TRBD1

CDR3nt: TGTGCCAGCACCCTGAAAGCGAACACCGGGGAGCTGTTTTTT
CDR3aa: CASTLKANTGELFF
abundance: -
v_gene: TRBV6-4
j_gene: TRBJ2-2
d_gene: -

CDR3nt: TGTGCCAGCAGCTACGGCGGCGAGCAGTACTTC
CDR3aa: CASSYGGEQYF
abundance: -
v_gene: TRBV7-9
j_gene: TRBJ2-7
d_gene: -

CDR3nt: TGTGCCAGCTCCCCGGGATCCCTGGGGGAGCAGTACTTC
CDR3aa: CASSPGSLGEQYF
abundance: -
v_gene: TRBV27
j_gene: TRBJ2-7
d_gene: -

CDR3nt: TGTGCCAGCAGCTCATACCCGAGCGGGAACACTGAAGCTTTCTTT
CDR3aa: CASSSYPSGNTEAFF
abundance: -
v_gene: TRBV11-2
j_gene: TRBJ1-1
d_gene: -

CDR3nt: TGTGCCAGCAGTTACGTCGAGAGCTCCTACAATGAGCAGTTCTTC
CDR3aa: CASSYVESSYNEQFF
abundance: -
v_gene: TRBV6-5
j_gene: TRBJ2-1
d_gene: -

CDR3nt: TGTGCCATCAGTTATGGACTAGCGGGAGAGCGAGATACGCAGTATTTT
CDR3aa: CAISYGLAGERDTQYF
abundance: -
v_gene: TRBV10-3
j_gene: TRBJ2-3
d_gene: TRBD2

CDR3nt: TGTGCCAGCAGCTTAGCGGGAGGTTTCGAGCAGTACTTC
CDR3aa: CASSLAGGFEQYF
abundance: -
v_gene: TRBV7-2
j_gene: TRBJ2-7
d_gene: -